This TCR beta chain was documented in a study of CD8 T cells in Susac syndrome. Study-level results: The relatively small number of individuals in the TCR sequencing and HLA analysis was acknowledged by the study.

In the case of this clonotype: Its matching antigen is unknown.

Germline CDR1 reads SGDLS; CDR2 reads YYNGEE. J gave up 1 base and V 4 bases, and 5 bases lay outside the gene matches. This CDR3 contains 15 residues. The RNA, about 0.45 to 1 ug, was put through reverse transcription using random hexamers. TCR beta CDR3 was amplified by immunoSEQ multiplex PCR. This amplification extended across 54 Vbeta and 13 Jbeta segments. Via MiXCR, TCRdb re-called the immunoSEQ multiplex PCR reads, giving one row per CDR3 protein. The sample comprises 100,000 to 150,000 distinct CDR3 sequences, roughly 93% of which are singletons, and 0.25% to 0.35% rests with the top ten. Isolation of CD8+ and CD4+ T cells was performed negatively, whereas enrichment of TEMRA cells was done by FACS.

The rearrangement joins TRBV9 to TRBJ2-1; TRBD1 agrees at 7 bases. The TCR comes from a human donor with multiple sclerosis. The sample comprised CD8+ T cells from PBMCs. The CDR3 DNA follows: TGTGCCAGCAGCCCAAGACAGGGATCCTACAATGAGCAGTTCTTC. Protein product: CASSPRQGSYNEQFF.